The TCR beta chain described here comes from a study of type 1 regulatory T cells. At the level of the study: T-allo10 is an in vitro-generated, Tr1-enriched CD4 T cell product specific for alloantigen.

Graft donor-derived T-allo10 cells were described as host-alloantigen-specific, anergic, and alloantigen-specifically suppressive. In germline, CDR1 is MNHEY, CDR2 SVGAGI. Trimming left V 6 bases short and J 3 bases short, with 16 bases between. This CDR3 contains 15 residues. TCRdb ran MiXCR on the reads and lists one entry per CDR3 protein. The sample has roughly 67,000 distinct CDR3 sequences, around 60% seen once. This clonotype was observed a few times. Antigen: not known. Sequenced sample: cultured T cells, either the whole culture or a sorted T cell fraction (not recorded which). The subset was: Tr1-enriched cell product generated in vitro against host alloantigens. The V and J genes are TRBV6-5 and TRBJ2-3; maybe TRBD2 (7 bases). This receptor was obtained from a human donor in good health. CDR3 loop: CASSRTAGRTDTQYF. The CDR3 DNA reads TGTGCCAGCAGCCGGACAGCGGGGCGGACAGATACGCAGTATTTT.